This TCR beta chain was found in a study of blood T cell repertoires in COVID-19. Study summary: Sample material is recorded as cDNA or gDNA derived from T cells, B-cell-depleted T cells, or PBMCs.

Germline V gene sequence: CDR1 SGHDT, CDR2 YYEEEE. This CDR3 is built from 16 residues. J lost 5 bases, V lost 3 bases, and 7 bases had no gene match. Study processing details: Amplifying reference gene primers gave estimates of nucleated cell counts. Clones were read by immunoSEQ multiplex PCR, and TCRdb kept only the in-frame ones, dropping some. D and trimming come from the DNA, and the V and J calls and clone size come from that table. The sample gives around 220,000 clones, roughly 82% of which show up once; approximately 5% is in the top ten. The TCR was taken from a woman aged 80 or older with active or convalescent COVID-19. The gene calls are TRBV5-6 and TRBJ2-7; TRBD2 aligns across 14 bases. The specimen sequenced was peripheral blood. The chain's CDR3 is CASSSTSGRGRDEQYF. The CDR3 region has the DNA TGTGCCAGCAGCTCGACTAGCGGGAGGGGTCGCGACGAGCAGTACTTC.